This T cell receptor beta chain was identified during a study of T-cell memory formation after mild COVID-19. Study-wide results and limits: Researchers found some responding clones in pre-infection memory, a sign that cross-reactive memory joined.

This clonotype was seen at least ten times. The antigen is not known. Trimming took 5 bases from V and 7 from J; bases not matched to a gene: 5. The CDR3 consists of 14 residues. Germline V gene lookup returns CDR1 KGHDR and CDR2 SFDVKD. TCRdb recomputed calls from the 5' RACE reads with MiXCR, one row per CDR3 protein. Here the sample spans about 260,000 distinct CDR3 sequences, around 15% being singletons. The sequenced sample was PBMCs or a T cell subset sorted from them (not recorded which). V is TRBV24-1 and J is TRBJ1-4; 8 positions match TRBD1. This TCR was recovered from a young man who had mild COVID-19 (a few samples of this study predate the infection). Cell type and time point are not known. The CDR3 DNA follows: TGTGCCACCAGTGCCCAGGGGGCAGGTGAAAAACTGTTTTTT. Translating it yields CATSAQGAGEKLFF.